This T cell receptor (beta chain) was recorded in a study of T cell responses to AZD1222 COVID-19 vaccine. On the study more broadly: The study pooled second doses at about 4 or about 12 weeks. Study-level points and caveats: Donors in the cohort were predominantly white British and more often female, and clonal diversity was possibly underestimated. Baseline seropositives among AZD1222 recipients totaled only 5 to 7.

Sequencing was performed with immunoSEQ multiplex PCR; in TCRdb, only in-frame clones are kept and a portion is missing. There are about 150,000 clones in the sample; 90% occur only once, and approximately 3% lies in the top ten. CDR1 and CDR2 from the germline V gene are SGHTA and FQGNSA. This CDR3 region has 13 residues. The V segment lost 6 bases and the J segment 10 bases; nucleotides outside the gene matches: 10. In the case of this clone: Its antigen remains unknown.

The receptor was derived from an adult in good health. Sample: peripheral blood, taken on day 0 of AZD1222 vaccination. The V gene is TRBV7-2, the J gene TRBJ2-7; TRBD2 agrees at 9 bases. The CDR3 here is CASRPSSGDFQYF. CDR3 in DNA: TGTGCCAGCAGGCCCTCTAGCGGGGACTTTCAGTACTTC.